The rows below give T cell receptor beta chains drawn from one sample of a study of regulatory T cells in long-lasting Graves disease. Using its own MiXCR run on the multiplex PCR reads, TCRdb lists one record per CDR3 protein. The sample has approximately 500,000 distinct CDR3 sequences, roughly a fifth seen once. The starting material was peripheral blood mononuclear cells (PBMCs), obtained when the disease was refractory, from a patient treated with antithyroid drugs. These receptors were taken from a female donor with Graves disease. CDR3s include the opening cysteine and the closing phenylalanine or tryptophan. The D gene is left open where the match is weak. Size is omitted from some rows. Given values are once, few, many or a class for expanded clones.

few,TRBV28,-,TRBJ1-5,CASSLPSDTLSNQPQHF,TGTGCCAGCAGCCTACCCTCCGACACTCTTAGCAATCAGCCCCAGCATTTT
many,TRBV2,TRBD1,TRBJ1-4,CASSEDRGEEKLFF,TGTGCCAGCAGTGAAGACAGGGGGGAGGAAAAACTGTTTTTT
many,TRBV28,-,TRBJ2-7,CASSPPLLAASTYEQYF,TGTGCCAGCAGTCCTCCCCTCCTGGCGGCTTCGACCTACGAGCAGTACTTC
many,TRBV7-2,TRBD2,TRBJ2-7,CASSYRTSGSSEQYF,TGTGCCAGCAGCTACCGGACTAGCGGGAGCTCCGAGCAGTACTTC
-,TRBV20-1,TRBD2,TRBJ2-7,CSAQISGRDVGEQYF,TGCAGTGCCCAAATTAGCGGGAGAGATGTCGGCGAGCAGTACTTC
-,TRBV12-3/TRBV12-4,TRBD2,TRBJ2-1,CASSSTSGTYNEQFF,TGTGCCAGCAGTAGTACTAGCGGCACCTACAATGAGCAGTTCTTC
few,TRBV4-3,-,TRBJ1-2,CASSQDLSGCYGYTF,TGCGCCAGCAGCCAAGATCTCTCAGGGTGCTATGGCTACACCTTC
many,TRBV5-5,-,TRBJ2-5,CASSLVGGNGETQYF,TGTGCCAGCAGCTTAGTCGGGGGCAATGGGGAGACCCAGTACTTC
many,TRBV28,-,TRBJ1-4,CASIKRDWDEKLFF,TGTGCCAGCATCAAGAGGGACTGGGATGAAAAACTGTTTTTT
-,TRBV10-3,-,TRBJ2-2,CAISEIGTGELFF,TGTGCCATCAGTGAGATTGGCACCGGGGAGCTGTTTTTT
-,TRBV13,-,TRBJ1-1,CASSSLMTALNTEAFF,TGTGCCAGCAGCTCCCTCATGACAGCCTTGAACACTGAAGCTTTCTTT
many,TRBV19,TRBD1,TRBJ1-2,CASRPDRDSGYTF,TGTGCCAGTAGACCTGACAGGGATAGTGGCTACACCTTC
once,TRBV28,-,TRBJ2-6,CASSQVRTRPSGANVLTF,TGTGCCAGCAGCCAAGTGCGAACAAGACCCTCTGGGGCCAACGTCCTGACTTTC
many,TRBV28,-,TRBJ1-5,CASSLIPAQRDQPQHF,TGTGCCAGCAGTTTAATTCCCGCCCAGCGGGATCAGCCCCAGCATTTT
many,TRBV6-5,-,TRBJ2-7,CASSSGGFTEDEQYF,TGTGCCAGCAGTTCGGGCGGGTTCACGGAGGACGAGCAGTACTTC
-,TRBV30,-,TRBJ1-4,CAWSAVPPEKLFF,TGTGCCTGGAGTGCCGTTCCTCCCGAAAAACTGTTTTTT
many,TRBV6-2/TRBV6-3,-,TRBJ2-7,CASSYSDDRNDYEQYF,TGTGCCAGCAGTTACTCCGACGACAGGAACGACTACGAGCAGTACTTC
few,TRBV12-3/TRBV12-4,-,TRBJ1-5,CASSPPAYNQPQHF,TGTGCCAGCAGCCCCCCGGCCTATAATCAGCCCCAGCATTTT
-,TRBV12-3/TRBV12-4,TRBD2,TRBJ2-1,CASSGLAGVQGEQFF,TGTGCCAGCAGTGGACTAGCGGGAGTACAGGGTGAGCAGTTCTTC
-,TRBV2,-,TRBJ1-3,CASSEEGVSLSGNTIYF,TGTGCCAGCAGTGAAGAGGGTGTCAGTTTATCTGGAAACACCATATATTTT
-,TRBV3-1,-,TRBJ1-5,CASSHGQSNQPQHF,TGTGCCAGCAGCCACGGGCAGAGTAATCAGCCCCAGCATTTT
many,TRBV20-1,TRBD2,TRBJ2-5,CSASLAGTLQPGGYF,TGCAGTGCTAGCTTAGCGGGAACCCTTCAACCTGGAGGGTACTTC
many,TRBV24-1,TRBD2,TRBJ2-2,CATSGWREGNTGELFF,TGTGCCACCAGTGGATGGCGGGAGGGGAACACCGGGGAGCTGTTTTTT
-,TRBV5-1,TRBD1,TRBJ2-3,CASRLRQGEGTDTQYF,TGCGCCAGCAGACTTCGACAGGGGGAAGGCACAGATACGCAGTATTTT
few,TRBV5-1,TRBD1,TRBJ1-2,CASSLAGQDYGYTF,TGCGCCAGCAGCTTGGCCGGACAGGACTATGGCTACACCTTC
many,TRBV28,TRBD1,TRBJ2-5,CASSLSGTVGLYF,TGTGCCAGCAGTTTGTCCGGGACAGTCGGCTTGTACTTC
few,TRBV5-1,-,TRBJ1-1,CASSSDGPEAFF,TGCGCCAGCAGCTCTGACGGTCCTGAAGCTTTCTTT
few,TRBV19,TRBD1,TRBJ1-2,CASSPLGDRKGQNGYTF,TGTGCCAGTAGCCCGCTAGGGGACCGTAAGGGACAGAATGGCTACACCTTC
few,TRBV20-1,TRBD2,TRBJ2-7,CSARVFNLGRAYEQYF,TGCAGTGCTAGAGTTTTTAATCTCGGGAGGGCCTACGAGCAGTACTTC